These 25 T cell receptor beta chains came from one sample sequenced in a study of T cell clonality in common variable immunodeficiency. What these receptors recognize is not known. The repertoire was sequenced with immunoSEQ multiplex PCR; TCRdb's copy has only in-frame clones and lacks some. In total the sample includes some 16,000 clones, none of them seen once. Regarding the study as a whole: Fewer deletions and N-nucleotide insertions were reportedly seen in common variable immunodeficiency TCR beta sequences.

Sequencing input: peripheral blood mononuclear cells. These receptors were obtained from a human donor with common variable immunodeficiency.

At least ten counts were recorded for this clone. Read coverage stops 3 residues before the CDR3 terminus; the germline J gene supplies the remainder. The chain uses TRBV7-2 and TRBJ2-4; no clear D. This CDR3 has 13 amino acids. Germline V gene lookup returns CDR1 SGHTA and CDR2 FQGNSA. The DNA read from the CDR3 is TGTGCCAGCAGCTTCGCATCCGAGATCGGT. Translating gives CASSFASEIG. The complete CDR3 sequence is CASSFASEIGQYF.

This clone was recorded at least ten times. The CDR3 extends 3 residues past the end of the read, so its final part is completed from the germline J gene. V gene TRBV19 combines with J gene TRBJ1-6, with 8 bases lining up with TRBD1. This CDR3 contains 14 residues. The germline CDR1 and CDR2 sequences are LNHDA and SQIVND (reference sequence). The V gene end was trimmed by 6 bases and the J gene end by 9 bases; junction bases not matched to a gene: 7. CDR3 in amino acids: CASSHQGALSPLHF. The DNA read from the CDR3 is TGTGCCAGTAGCCATCAGGGGGCGCTTTCACCC.

This clone was counted between two and nine times. The read finishes 3 residues shy of the CDR3 end, and the germline J gene is used to complete it. The rearrangement links TRBV7-3 to TRBJ2-2; the D gene is possibly TRBD2 (6 bases). Trimming removed 5 bases from V and 4 bases from J, with 11 bases in between. The CDR3 sequence is 14 residues long. Per germline, CDR1 SGHTA and CDR2 FQGTGA. The CDR3 loop is CASSPGVGTGELFF. The CDR3 bases that were read are TGTGCCAGCAGCCCGGGGGTCGGCACCGGGGAG.

In regard to this clone: The CDR3 extends 3 residues past the end of the read, so its final part is completed from the germline J gene. V is TRBV30 and J is TRBJ1-2; no firm D call. Trimming shortened V by 3 bases and J by 3 bases, and 11 bases separated the two germline ends. CDR3 length equals 13 residues. Germline CDR1 reads GTSNPN; CDR2 reads SVGIG (reference sequence). The sequenced CDR3 bases are TGTGCCTGGAGCCCCCAAAGGGACTATGGC. It specifies CAWSPQRDYG. The full CDR3 protein reads CAWSPQRDYGYTF.

CDR3 bases read: TGTGCCAGCAGTCGGGACAGCTACTCCTACGAG. This translates into CASSRDSYSYE. Given in full, the CDR3 is CASSRDSYSYEQYF. V usage is TRBV7-9 and J usage is TRBJ2-7; 7 nucleotides agree with TRBD1. The read terminates 3 residues before the CDR3 end, so the remaining end is supplied by the germline J gene. CDR1 is SEHNR, CDR2 FQNEAQ, per germline (reference sequence). The CDR3 contains 14 residues. J gave up 0 bases and V 6 bases, and 5 bases lay outside the gene matches.

This clone was detected a few times. The CDR3 goes on 3 residues after the read ends, and that part is filled in from the germline J gene. The chain joins TRBV18 to TRBJ1-1; 7 bases agree with TRBD1. The CDR3 covers 15 residues. Germline V gene data show CDR1 as KGHSH and CDR2 as LQKENI. With V trimmed by 5 bases and J by 0 bases, 6 bases remained unmatched. CDR3 DNA, as far as it was read: TGTGCCAGCTCAGCCCGGACAGGTGTGAACACTGAA. It codes for CASSARTGVNTE. Given in full, the CDR3 is CASSARTGVNTEAFF.

For this clone: The sequenced fragment ends 3 residues before the CDR3 boundary, so the rest is inferred from the germline J gene. V is TRBV18 and J is TRBJ1-1, with 8 nucleotides matching TRBD1. Germline-derived CDR1 and CDR2 are KGHSH and LQKENI. This CDR3 comprises 12 residues. The CDR3 spells CASSHPDRVAFF. The CDR3 bases that were read are TGTGCCAGCTCACATCCGGACAGGGTA.

This clone was detected only a few times. Compared with germline, one end of the junction differs, possibly owing to a read error. The read finishes 3 residues shy of the CDR3 end, and the germline J gene is used to complete it. This chain links TRBV7-9 with TRBJ1-1; 9 nucleotides match TRBD1. CDR1 and CDR2 (germline): SEHNR, FQNEAQ (reference sequence). The CDR3 length is 12 residues. CDR3 sequence reads: CSSSVDRGRAFF. CDR3 DNA (partial): TGTTCCAGCAGCGTCGACAGGGGGAGG.

As regards this clone: The missing CDR3 end, 3 residues past where the read stops, is filled in from the germline J gene. The genes are TRBV2 and TRBJ1-4; TRBD1 agrees at 8 bases. The germline V gene has CDR1 SNHLY and CDR2 FYNNEI. The V gene end was trimmed by 5 bases and the J gene end by 4 bases; junction bases not matched to a gene: 12. CDR3 length equals 17 residues. CDR3 DNA, as far as it was read: TGTGCCAGCAGTATCCGGACAGGGTTCGGGGGTAATGAAAAA. Translated, it gives CASSIRTGFGGNEK. The whole CDR3 region reads CASSIRTGFGGNEKLFF.

This clone has a handful of counts. The CDR3 end falls 3 residues outside the read, so it is completed with the germline J gene. This chain uses TRBV7-9 with TRBJ2-7; D is perhaps TRBD1 (6 bases). The germline V and J ends were trimmed by 1 base and 3 bases, with 10 bases remaining between them. The CDR3 consists of 14 residues. In germline, CDR1 is SEHNR, CDR2 FQNEAQ (reference sequence). The CDR3 sequence is CASSLGIGGYEQYF. CDR3 bases read: TGTGCCAGCAGCTTAGGAATAGGGGGCTACGAG.

As for this clone: The sequence runs out 3 residues before the end of the CDR3; the remainder is reconstructed from the germline J gene. V usage is TRBV7-3 and J usage is TRBJ2-1; 10 bases align to TRBD2. Germline-derived CDR1 and CDR2 are SGHTA and FQGTGA. Trimming cost V 11 bases and J 4 bases; bases outside gene matches: 5. The CDR3 runs 13 residues. CDR3 bases read: TGTGCCTCAAGCGGGGGGGGGTACAATGAG. Protein product: CASSGGGYNE. The entire CDR3 sequence reads CASSGGGYNEQFF.

In regard to this clone: The read gets to within 3 residues of the CDR3 end, and the germline J gene fills in the rest. The V call is TRBV30, the J call TRBJ1-4; 7 bases map to TRBD1. This CDR3 has 13 residues. CDR1 is GTSNPN, CDR2 SVGIG, per germline (reference sequence). V lost 2 bases, J lost 8 bases, and 5 bases stayed unmatched. CDR3 in amino acids: CAWSRDSKEKLFF. The CDR3 DNA, read in part, is TGTGCCTGGAGTCGGGACAGTAAGGAAAAA.

This clone was observed a handful of times. Coverage ceases 3 residues before the CDR3 finishes, and the germline J gene fills in the end. This chain connects TRBV18 to TRBJ2-5; possibly TRBD2 for D (6 bases). The CDR3 spans 12 residues. The V gene lost 0 bases and the J gene lost 7 bases, with 6 bases spanning the gap. Germline V gives CDR1 KGHSH, CDR2 LQKENI. CDR3 bases read: TGTGCCAGCTCACCACCGGAGGGGACC. Amino acids: CASSPPEGT. The whole CDR3 is CASSPPEGTQYF. Together with reference TRBV18 and TRBJ2-5, the CDR3 gives the full variable domain: NAGVMQNPRHLVRRRGQEARLRCSPMKGHSHVYWYRQLPEEGLKFMVYLQKENIIDESGMPKERFSAEFPKEGPSILRIQQVVRGDSAAYFCASSPPEGTQYFGPGTRLLVL.

This clone appeared a few times. The read falls 3 residues short of the CDR3 end, and the missing part is taken from the germline J gene. This rearrangement joins TRBV19 to TRBJ2-5, with D possibly TRBD2 on 6 matching bases. Germline V gene lookup returns CDR1 LNHDA and CDR2 SQIVND (reference sequence). The CDR3 has 17 amino acids. V lost 1 base, J lost 7 bases, and 22 bases lay in between. CDR3 DNA, as far as it was read: TGTGCCAGTAGTATAGGACTAGTAGGGTCGATTGGGAGGACC. This translates into CASSIGLVGSIGRT. The whole CDR3 protein reads CASSIGLVGSIGRTQYF.

This clone occurred a few times. The missing CDR3 end, 3 residues past where the read stops, is filled in from the germline J gene. The V call is TRBV19, the J call TRBJ2-2; 10 positions match TRBD1. The CDR3 covers 15 residues. V lost 4 bases and J lost 6; bases outside the gene matches: 5. The germline V gene encodes CDR1 LNHDA and CDR2 SQIVND (reference sequence). The part of the CDR3 DNA that was read is TGTGCCAGTAGTAAATGGACAGGGGGTCCCGGGGAG. Translation: CASSKWTGGPGE. The CDR3, in full, reads CASSKWTGGPGELFF.

The CDR3 sequence is CASSFSEDTQYF. Partial CDR3 DNA: TGCGCCAGCAGCTTTAGCGAGGATACG. The chain joins TRBV5-1 to TRBJ2-3, with D possibly matching TRBD2 (5 bases). With the read ending 3 residues before the CDR3 end, the germline J gene is used to fill in that end. V was pared by 2 bases and J by 6 bases, with 7 bases between. CDR1 SGHRS and CDR2 YFSETQ come from the germline V gene. The CDR3 is 12 amino acids.

Ten or more counts support this clone. The read ends 3 residues early relative to the CDR3; the germline J gene fills the gap. V usage is TRBV5-4 and J usage is TRBJ2-1, with 9 bases aligning to TRBD1. Per the germline V gene, CDR1 is SGHNT and CDR2 is YYREEE (reference sequence). The CDR3 has 15 amino acids. V lost 4 bases to trimming and J lost 4 bases; unmatched junction nucleotides: 6. The CDR3 DNA, read in part, is TGTGCCAGCAGCCCCGGGACAGGGATTTACAATGAG. Translated: CASSPGTGIYNE. The whole CDR3 protein is CASSPGTGIYNEQFF.

This clone came up a few times. The read finishes 3 residues shy of the CDR3 end, and the germline J gene is used to complete it. This rearrangement joins TRBV2 to TRBJ1-1; D might be TRBD1 (6 bases). The CDR3 has 14 amino acids. Germline CDR1 reads SNHLY; CDR2 reads FYNNEI. Trimming took 8 bases from V and 2 from J, leaving 15 bases between them. Incomplete CDR3 DNA: TGTGCCAGCCTACTCAGGGGATCCAACACTGAA. It translates to CASLLRGSNTE. The entire CDR3 protein is CASLLRGSNTEAFF.

This clone was found a few times. The read falls 3 residues short of the CDR3 end, and the missing part is taken from the germline J gene. V is TRBV6-1 and J is TRBJ1-1; 11 positions agree with TRBD1. This CDR3 region has 14 residues. Germline V gene sequence: CDR1 MNHNS, CDR2 SASEGT. The trim removed 2 bases at V and 7 bases at J, leaving 3 bases unmatched. The sequenced CDR3 bases are TGTGCCAGCAGTGAACAGGGGACAGGGGGTGAA. It specifies CASSEQGTGGE. The whole CDR3 protein reads CASSEQGTGGEAFF.

This clone turned up a few times. The read comes to an end 3 residues before the CDR3 does, leaving the germline J gene to fill in the end. The chain is built from TRBV7-8 and TRBJ1-1; TRBD1 agrees at 7 bases. This CDR3 has 13 amino acids. Looked up from germline, CDR1 is SGHVS and CDR2 is FQNEAQ. After removal of 5 bases from V and 4 bases from J, the junction contained 4 bases not matched to a gene. The sequenced CDR3 bases are TGTGCCAGCAGCGCAAGGGGGCCCACTGAA. Its protein product is CASSARGPTE. The full CDR3 sequence reads CASSARGPTEAFF. Using reference TRBV7-8 and TRBJ1-1 for the parts outside the CDR3, the full variable domain is GAGVSQSPRYKVAKRGQDVALRCDPISGHVSLFWYQQALGQGPEFLTYFQNEAQLDKSGLPSDRFFAERPEGSVSTLKIQRTQQEDSAVYLCASSARGPTEAFFGQGTRLTVV.

This clone showed up just a few times. CDR3 DNA (partial): TGTGCCAGCTCACTAGCGGGGGCCCGAACAGATACG. Translating it yields CASSLAGARTDT. The CDR3, in full, reads CASSLAGARTDTQYF. The rearrangement uses TRBV18 and TRBJ2-3; TRBD2 agrees at 9 bases. The CDR3 extends 3 residues past the end of the read, so its final part is completed from the germline J gene. CDR3 size: 15 residues. The ends lost 4 bases at V and 3 bases at J; junction bases unmatched: 5. The germline gives CDR1 KGHSH, CDR2 LQKENI.

This clone was picked up many times. The read stops 3 residues short of the end of the CDR3; the missing end is completed from the germline J gene. The V call is TRBV15, the J call TRBJ2-7; 10 nucleotides match TRBD1. Per germline, CDR1 LNHNV and CDR2 YYDKDF (reference sequence). This CDR3 is built from 14 residues. V was pared by 5 bases and J by 6 bases, with 7 bases of the junction left unmatched. The part of the CDR3 DNA that was read is TGTGCCACCAGCGTCGACAGGGGGCTGCTCGAG. Its translation: CATSVDRGLLE. The full CDR3 is CATSVDRGLLEQYF.

There are a few counts of this clone. The sequence runs out 3 residues before the end of the CDR3; the remainder is reconstructed from the germline J gene. The chain joins TRBV18 to TRBJ2-4; tentatively, D is TRBD1 (5 bases). Deletions cut 3 bases from V and 8 bases from J, with 11 bases between. Germline CDR1 is KGHSH and CDR2 is LQKENI. The CDR3 sequence is 13 residues long. CDR3 bases read: TGTGCCAGCTCACCTCAGGGTAGAGACATT. Its translation is CASSPQGRDI. The whole CDR3 reads CASSPQGRDIQYF.

Within the sample, this clone is medium-sized. The CDR3 goes on 3 residues after the read ends, and that part is filled in from the germline J gene. The rearrangement uses TRBV29-1 and TRBJ1-1, with 8 bases matching TRBD1. Germline trimming cut 7 bases from V and 4 bases from J; bases unmatched to any gene: 11. There are 14 residues in the CDR3. The germline CDR1 and CDR2 sequences are SQVTM and ANQGSEA. CDR3 DNA, as far as it was read: TGCAGCGCCCACAGACAGGGGATTGGCACTGAA. This codes for CSAHRQGIGTE. The full CDR3 is CSAHRQGIGTEAFF.

The covered CDR3 bases are TGTGCCAGCTCACAACAGGGTCCCCAGATGAACACTGAA. It encodes CASSQQGPQMNTE. The entire CDR3 reads CASSQQGPQMNTEAFF. The J gene is TRBJ1-1, the V gene TRBV18, with D possibly matching TRBD1 (6 bases). The missing CDR3 end, 3 residues past where the read stops, is filled in from the germline J gene. Germline CDR1 is KGHSH and CDR2 is LQKENI. Trimming took 4 bases from V and 0 from J, leaving 15 bases between them. The CDR3 runs to 16 residues.